These T cell receptor beta chains were read from a single sample in a study of blood T cell repertoires in COVID-19. Sequencing was performed with immunoSEQ multiplex PCR; in TCRdb, only in-frame clones are kept and a portion is missing. This table holds about 150,000 clones, around 82% found once. The sequencing input was PBMCs or T cells enriched from blood (not recorded which). The origin of the receptors is a woman between 50 and 59 years old who had recovered from COVID-19. The CDR3 runs from the conserved cysteine through the conserved F or W. The order of the fields is clone size, J gene, CDR3 length, V gene, D gene, CDR3 DNA, CDR3 protein. D genes are given only for firm matches. Clone size, where shown, is once, few, many, or a class for clones that have expanded.

clone size: NA; J gene: TRBJ2-7; CDR3 length: 15; V gene: TRBV10-3; D gene: TRBD1; CDR3 DNA: TGTGCCATCAGTGAGTCTACAGGGGTATCCTACGAGCAGTACTTC; CDR3 protein: CAISESTGVSYEQYF
clone size: NA; J gene: TRBJ2-2; CDR3 length: 15; V gene: TRBV4-2; D gene: NA; CDR3 DNA: TGTGCCAGCAGCCAAGAACAGGAGAACACCGGGGAGCTGTTTTTT; CDR3 protein: CASSQEQENTGELFF
clone size: few; J gene: TRBJ1-1; CDR3 length: 16; V gene: TRBV4-2; D gene: TRBD1; CDR3 DNA: TGTGCCAGCAGCCCCGAAGGGGGCACCCTGAACACTGAAGCTTTCTTT; CDR3 protein: CASSPEGGTLNTEAFF
clone size: NA; J gene: TRBJ1-1; CDR3 length: 14; V gene: TRBV11-3; D gene: TRBD1; CDR3 DNA: TGTGCCAGCAGCTCCGGGACAGGCAACACTGAAGCTTTCTTT; CDR3 protein: CASSSGTGNTEAFF
clone size: NA; J gene: TRBJ1-1; CDR3 length: 17; V gene: TRBV2; D gene: NA; CDR3 DNA: TGTGCCAGCAGTGACAAGGCAGGCGACGCAGGGTTCACTGAAGCTTTCTTT; CDR3 protein: CASSDKAGDAGFTEAFF
clone size: NA; J gene: TRBJ2-2; CDR3 length: 15; V gene: TRBV5-1; D gene: TRBD1; CDR3 DNA: TGCGCCAGCTCGAACAGGGGGTCGGACACCGGGGAGCTGTTTTTT; CDR3 protein: CASSNRGSDTGELFF
clone size: NA; J gene: TRBJ1-1; CDR3 length: 17; V gene: TRBV4-2; D gene: NA; CDR3 DNA: TGTGCCAGCAGCCAAGAGGGCACAGGGAGGGGTGGCACTGAAGCTTTCTTT; CDR3 protein: CASSQEGTGRGGTEAFF
clone size: NA; J gene: TRBJ2-2; CDR3 length: 16; V gene: TRBV28; D gene: TRBD2; CDR3 DNA: TGTGCCAGCAGTGTTGGCGGGGGACCGGGGTCCGGGGAGCTGTTTTTT; CDR3 protein: CASSVGGGPGSGELFF
clone size: NA; J gene: TRBJ1-6; CDR3 length: 15; V gene: TRBV3-1/TRBV3-2; D gene: NA; CDR3 DNA: TGTGCCAGCAGCCAAGTATCCGGGGGAGGTTCACCCCTCCACTTT; CDR3 protein: CASSQVSGGGSPLHF
clone size: NA; J gene: TRBJ1-3; CDR3 length: 15; V gene: TRBV28; D gene: NA; CDR3 DNA: TGTGCCAGCACCCCGGGGGGCCTCCAAGGAAACACCATATATTTT; CDR3 protein: CASTPGGLQGNTIYF
clone size: once; J gene: TRBJ1-3; CDR3 length: 15; V gene: TRBV7-9; D gene: NA; CDR3 DNA: TGTGCCAGCAGCTTACAAAGGGGCTCTGGAAACACCATATATTTT; CDR3 protein: CASSLQRGSGNTIYF
clone size: NA; J gene: TRBJ1-1; CDR3 length: 14; V gene: TRBV4-1; D gene: TRBD1; CDR3 DNA: TGCGCCAGCAGCCAGGGACAGGGTAGCACTGAAGCTTTCTTT; CDR3 protein: CASSQGQGSTEAFF
clone size: NA; J gene: TRBJ2-3; CDR3 length: 17; V gene: TRBV7-2; D gene: TRBD2; CDR3 DNA: TGTGCCAGCAGCTTAGGGACTAGCGGGGGGCGCACAGATACGCAGTATTTT; CDR3 protein: CASSLGTSGGRTDTQYF
clone size: once; J gene: TRBJ2-2; CDR3 length: 10; V gene: TRBV7-9; D gene: NA; CDR3 DNA: TGTGCCAGCAGCCATGGGGAGCTGTTTTTT; CDR3 protein: CASSHGELFF
clone size: NA; J gene: TRBJ1-2; CDR3 length: 15; V gene: TRBV7-2; D gene: TRBD1; CDR3 DNA: TGTGCCAGCAGCGCCCAGGCGGGGACAGACTATGGCTACACCTTC; CDR3 protein: CASSAQAGTDYGYTF
clone size: NA; J gene: TRBJ1-1; CDR3 length: 12; V gene: TRBV9; D gene: TRBD1; CDR3 DNA: TGTGCCAGCAGTGCCAGGGGGCGTGAAGCTTTCTTT; CDR3 protein: CASSARGREAFF
clone size: NA; J gene: TRBJ1-5; CDR3 length: 16; V gene: TRBV7-9; D gene: NA; CDR3 DNA: TGTGCCAGCAGCTTGGCAGAGGGCTATAGCAATCAGCCCCAGCATTTT; CDR3 protein: CASSLAEGYSNQPQHF
clone size: NA; J gene: TRBJ1-1; CDR3 length: 14; V gene: TRBV5-6; D gene: NA; CDR3 DNA: TGTGCCAGCACGCGGGGTATCGGGGACACTGAAGCTTTCTTT; CDR3 protein: CASTRGIGDTEAFF
clone size: NA; J gene: TRBJ1-2; CDR3 length: 12; V gene: TRBV12-3/TRBV12-4; D gene: NA; CDR3 DNA: TGTGCCAGCAGTTTGCAGGACTATGGCTACACCTTC; CDR3 protein: CASSLQDYGYTF
clone size: NA; J gene: TRBJ1-1; CDR3 length: 13; V gene: TRBV19; D gene: NA; CDR3 DNA: TGTGCCAGTAGTATAGTAGGGGCCACTGAAGCTTTCTTT; CDR3 protein: CASSIVGATEAFF
clone size: NA; J gene: TRBJ1-5; CDR3 length: 14; V gene: TRBV10-3; D gene: TRBD1; CDR3 DNA: TGTGCCATCAGTGGGGACAGCCTCAATCAGCCCCAGCATTTT; CDR3 protein: CAISGDSLNQPQHF
clone size: few; J gene: TRBJ1-6; CDR3 length: 16; V gene: TRBV7-2; D gene: NA; CDR3 DNA: TGTGCCAGCAGCTTTAGTCCAGGGGCAGATAATTCACCCCTCCACTTT; CDR3 protein: CASSFSPGADNSPLHF
clone size: NA; J gene: TRBJ1-2; CDR3 length: 14; V gene: TRBV7-9; D gene: NA; CDR3 DNA: TGTGCCAGCACCCCCTGGACAGCGAACTATGGCTACACCTTC; CDR3 protein: CASTPWTANYGYTF
clone size: NA; J gene: TRBJ1-2; CDR3 length: 17; V gene: TRBV5-6; D gene: TRBD1; CDR3 DNA: TGTGCCAGCAGCTTGCCGGGACAGGCAGACCTTTACTATGGCTACACCTTC; CDR3 protein: CASSLPGQADLYYGYTF
clone size: NA; J gene: TRBJ1-6; CDR3 length: 13; V gene: TRBV28; D gene: NA; CDR3 DNA: TGTGCCAGCGCTGAGATAGCCAATTCACCCCTCCACTTT; CDR3 protein: CASAEIANSPLHF
clone size: few; J gene: TRBJ2-1; CDR3 length: 13; V gene: TRBV7-2; D gene: NA; CDR3 DNA: TGTGCCAGCAGCCTGCCAGGGATGCATGAGCAGTTCTTC; CDR3 protein: CASSLPGMHEQFF
clone size: many; J gene: TRBJ2-2; CDR3 length: 14; V gene: TRBV6-4; D gene: TRBD2; CDR3 DNA: TGTGCCAGCAGTGACGGGACTAGCACCGGGGAGCTGTTTTTT; CDR3 protein: CASSDGTSTGELFF
clone size: NA; J gene: TRBJ1-6; CDR3 length: 15; V gene: TRBV19; D gene: TRBD1; CDR3 DNA: TGTGCCAGTAGTCCACCAGGGGGTGGTAATTCACCCCTCCACTTT; CDR3 protein: CASSPPGGGNSPLHF
clone size: NA; J gene: TRBJ2-7; CDR3 length: 14; V gene: TRBV7-9; D gene: NA; CDR3 DNA: TGTGCCAGCAGCTTAGGAGCCGTGAGCTACGAGCAGTACTTC; CDR3 protein: CASSLGAVSYEQYF
clone size: NA; J gene: TRBJ2-2; CDR3 length: 15; V gene: TRBV7-3; D gene: NA; CDR3 DNA: TGTGCCAGCAGCTCGGGACTTTCAAGGGCCGGGGAGCTGTTTTTT; CDR3 protein: CASSSGLSRAGELFF
clone size: NA; J gene: TRBJ2-5; CDR3 length: 14; V gene: TRBV28; D gene: TRBD1; CDR3 DNA: TGTGCCAGCAGTTTGCCGGGACAGGGGGAGACCCAGTACTTC; CDR3 protein: CASSLPGQGETQYF
clone size: NA; J gene: TRBJ2-2; CDR3 length: 19; V gene: TRBV2; D gene: TRBD1; CDR3 DNA: TGTGCCAGCAGTGAAATCCCCTATCGGACAGGGGGCGCGTTCGGGGAGCTGTTTTTT; CDR3 protein: CASSEIPYRTGGAFGELFF
clone size: NA; J gene: TRBJ2-1; CDR3 length: 14; V gene: TRBV29-1; D gene: TRBD2; CDR3 DNA: TGCAGCGTTGAAGCCCCGGGACTAGCCGATGAGCAGTTCTTC; CDR3 protein: CSVEAPGLADEQFF
clone size: NA; J gene: TRBJ1-4; CDR3 length: 13; V gene: TRBV10-1; D gene: TRBD1; CDR3 DNA: TGCGCCAGCAGCAGGGGGCGCGGGGAAAAACTGTTTTTT; CDR3 protein: CASSRGRGEKLFF
clone size: NA; J gene: TRBJ1-2; CDR3 length: 14; V gene: TRBV6-6; D gene: NA; CDR3 DNA: TGTGCCAGCAGTTACCAAAACAGGGAGGGAGGCTACACCTTC; CDR3 protein: CASSYQNREGGYTF
clone size: once; J gene: TRBJ1-2; CDR3 length: 16; V gene: TRBV19; D gene: NA; CDR3 DNA: TGTGCCAGTACGCTGATACAGGGACCAACTAACTATGGCTACACCTTC; CDR3 protein: CASTLIQGPTNYGYTF
clone size: NA; J gene: TRBJ1-2; CDR3 length: 17; V gene: TRBV23-1; D gene: TRBD1; CDR3 DNA: TGCGCCAGCAGTCAATCGACACAGGGGGGCGATGGAGGCGGCTACACCTTC; CDR3 protein: CASSQSTQGGDGGGYTF